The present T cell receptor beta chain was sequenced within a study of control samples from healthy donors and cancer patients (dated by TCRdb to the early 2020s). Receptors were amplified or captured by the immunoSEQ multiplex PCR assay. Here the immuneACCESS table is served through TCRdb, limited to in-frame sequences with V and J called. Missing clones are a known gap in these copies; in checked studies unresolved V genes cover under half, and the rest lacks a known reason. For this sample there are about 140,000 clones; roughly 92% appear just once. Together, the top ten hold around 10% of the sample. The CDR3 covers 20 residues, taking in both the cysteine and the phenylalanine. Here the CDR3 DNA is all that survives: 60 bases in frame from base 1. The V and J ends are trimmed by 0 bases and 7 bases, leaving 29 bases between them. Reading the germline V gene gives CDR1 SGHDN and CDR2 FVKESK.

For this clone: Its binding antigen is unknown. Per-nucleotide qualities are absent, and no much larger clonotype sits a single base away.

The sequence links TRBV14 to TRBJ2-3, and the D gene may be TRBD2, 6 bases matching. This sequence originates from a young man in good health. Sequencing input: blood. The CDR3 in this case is CASSQDRVSWREGARYTQYF. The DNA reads TGTGCCAGCAGCCAAGACAGGGTATCTTGGAGGGAAGGAGCGAGATATACGCAGTATTTT.